The T cell receptor beta chain described here comes from a study of read filtering for tumor transcriptome and immune sequencing. Study-level information: DNase treatment preceded whole-transcriptome library preparation. Study results and limitations: IR-seq captured clonotypes deeper and more reliably than RNA-seq.

This clonotype is medium-sized by share. Its target is unknown. From roughly 390 ng of RNA, a library with molecular barcoded alpha/delta and beta/gamma adaptors was made. MiXCR was run by TCRdb on the reads, yielding one entry per CDR3 protein. The top ten clones hold around 6.5% of a sample with about 39,000 distinct CDR3 sequences, more than 13% of them seen once. This CDR3 comprises 15 residues. With 2 bases removed from V and 1 base from J, the gap between germline ends came to 11 bases. The chain carries TRBV12-3 or TRBV12-4 and TRBJ1-1, with D possibly being TRBD1 (5 bases). The receptor's source is a donor aged 40 or over with multiple myeloma. The sequenced sample consisted of a population of CD138-negative cells sorted from bone marrow. CDR3 DNA sequence: TGTGCCAGCAGTTTACGGGGGACGGAGAACACTGAAGCTTTCTTT. This gives the protein CASSLRGTENTEAFF.